Listed below are T cell receptor beta chains from one sample, sequenced in a study of cytomegalovirus exposure and HLA in healthy donors. Produced via immunoSEQ multiplex PCR; TCRdb's table is partial and in-frame only. The data show roughly 78,000 clones, over 50% seen once. Source material: PBMCs. The receptors come from a man aged 35-49 years in good health and CMV-seropositive. The CDR3 runs from the conserved cysteine through the conserved F or W. A D gene is named only where the DNA matches it firmly. Clone size is given for some rows only: seen once, a few or many times, or a class if the clone is expanded.

d_call: .
v_call: TRBV2
j_call: TRBJ1-1
clone_size: .
cdr3_nt: TGTGCCAGCAGTGAAGGACACCGGAACACTGAAGCTTTCTTT
cdr3_aa: CASSEGHRNTEAFF

d_call: TRBD1
v_call: TRBV6-1
j_call: TRBJ1-2
clone_size: .
cdr3_nt: TGTGCCAGCAGTGAAGGTCGGTCAGGGGGTAACTATGGCTACACCTTC
cdr3_aa: CASSEGRSGGNYGYTF

d_call: .
v_call: TRBV10-3
j_call: TRBJ2-3
clone_size: .
cdr3_nt: TGTGCCATCAGTGAGAGGGCTAGCCCAGATACGCAGTATTTT
cdr3_aa: CAISERASPDTQYF

d_call: .
v_call: TRBV2
j_call: TRBJ1-6
clone_size: .
cdr3_nt: TGTGCCAGCAGTGAACTTCCCGGGAAAGATTTTCATAATTCACCCCTCCACTTT
cdr3_aa: CASSELPGKDFHNSPLHF

d_call: TRBD1
v_call: TRBV30
j_call: TRBJ2-7
clone_size: .
cdr3_nt: TGTGCCTGGAGTCGGGACAGGGGGCTCGAGCAGTACTTC
cdr3_aa: CAWSRDRGLEQYF

d_call: .
v_call: TRBV7-9
j_call: TRBJ2-7
clone_size: .
cdr3_nt: TGTGCCAGCAGCTACCGGCTAGGGGTGGGGGAGCAGTACTTC
cdr3_aa: CASSYRLGVGEQYF

d_call: .
v_call: TRBV9
j_call: TRBJ1-1
clone_size: .
cdr3_nt: TGTGCCAGCAGCGCAGGGGCAAATTCCAACACTGAAGCTTTCTTT
cdr3_aa: CASSAGANSNTEAFF

d_call: TRBD1
v_call: TRBV6-5
j_call: TRBJ1-1
clone_size: many
cdr3_nt: TGTGCCAGCAGTTACGGGACAGTGAACACTGAAGCTTTCTTT
cdr3_aa: CASSYGTVNTEAFF

d_call: TRBD1
v_call: TRBV25-1
j_call: TRBJ1-1
clone_size: once
cdr3_nt: TGTGCCAGCAGAAGGTCGACAGGGACTTTCACTGAAGCTTTCTTT
cdr3_aa: CASRRSTGTFTEAFF

d_call: .
v_call: TRBV7-6
j_call: TRBJ2-5
clone_size: .
cdr3_nt: TGTGCCAGCAGCTTAGTCAATTACGGGGAGCAGTACTTC
cdr3_aa: CASSLVNYGEQYF

d_call: .
v_call: TRBV5-8
j_call: TRBJ2-7
clone_size: .
cdr3_nt: TGTGCCAGCAGCTTGGAGACGGGGGCCTACGAGCAGTACTTC
cdr3_aa: CASSLETGAYEQYF

d_call: TRBD1
v_call: TRBV27
j_call: TRBJ1-6
clone_size: once
cdr3_nt: TGTGCCAGCAGTTACGGACAGGACTATAATTCACCCCTCCACTTT
cdr3_aa: CASSYGQDYNSPLHF

d_call: .
v_call: TRBV14
j_call: TRBJ1-4
clone_size: .
cdr3_nt: TGTGCCAGCCGAGGCAGGGTCAATGAAAAACTGTTTTTT
cdr3_aa: CASRGRVNEKLFF

d_call: TRBD1
v_call: TRBV9
j_call: TRBJ1-3
clone_size: .
cdr3_nt: TGTGCCAGCAGCGGAGGACAGGGGGCAAGATTTGGAAACACCATATATTTT
cdr3_aa: CASSGGQGARFGNTIYF

d_call: TRBD1
v_call: TRBV20-1
j_call: TRBJ2-7
clone_size: .
cdr3_nt: TGCAGTGCTGGGACAGCCGACGAGCAGTACTTC
cdr3_aa: CSAGTADEQYF

d_call: TRBD1
v_call: TRBV7-9
j_call: TRBJ2-7
clone_size: .
cdr3_nt: TGTGCCAGCAGCTTAGGATACGGACAGGGTTGGACCTACGAGCAGTACTTC
cdr3_aa: CASSLGYGQGWTYEQYF